The 15 T cell receptor beta chains presented below share a single source sample, sequenced in a study of blood T cell repertoires in COVID-19. Here immunoSEQ multiplex PCR was the method, and the copy in TCRdb shows in-frame clones only, minus some. This sample yields some 120,000 clones, of which approximately 82% are seen a single time; 2% to 2.5% belongs to the top ten. The source material was peripheral blood. These TCRs come from a man aged 25-45 years with acute or convalescent COVID-19.

J is TRBJ2-5 and V is TRBV27, with 9 bases fitting TRBD1. Germline trimming cut 5 bases from V and 5 bases from J; bases unmatched to any gene: 9. From germline, CDR1 is MNHEY and CDR2 SMNVEV (reference sequence). The CDR3 sequence is 15 residues long. CDR3 sequence: CASSTRTGVEETQYF. The CDR3 nucleotides are TGTGCCAGCAGTACCCGGACAGGGGTAGAGGAGACCCAGTACTTC.

This clone has a single count. V gene TRBV7-8 combines with J gene TRBJ1-1; D not resolved. The CDR3 has 15 amino acids. Between the trimmed V and J ends, which lost 2 bases and 4 bases, there was a span of 14 bases. Looked up from germline, CDR1 is SGHVS and CDR2 is FQNEAQ. For the CDR3, the DNA is TGTGCCAGCAGCTTACGGAGGAGGGTTGGCACTGAAGCTTTCTTT. Amino acid sequence: CASSLRRRVGTEAFF.

This clone was seen a few times. The V call is TRBV4-3, the J call TRBJ2-1, with TRBD2 as a possible D gene (6 bases). The CDR3 spans 13 residues. Germline lookup yields CDR1 LGHNA and CDR2 YSLEER. V was pared by 1 base and J by 5 bases, with 6 bases between. The chain's CDR3 is CASSQGGDNEQFF. The CDR3 nucleotides are TGCGCCAGCAGCCAAGGGGGGGACAATGAGCAGTTCTTC.

The chain couples TRBV14 to TRBJ2-1; 11 bases agree with TRBD2. This CDR3 comprises 17 residues. Germline trimming cut 4 bases from V and 0 bases from J; bases unmatched to any gene: 5. Germline V gene lookup returns CDR1 SGHDN and CDR2 FVKESK. The CDR3 bases are TGTGCCAGCAGCCCTTGGACTAGCGGGCGCTCCTACAATGAGCAGTTCTTC. Translation: CASSPWTSGRSYNEQFF.

This clone has just one count. The rearrangement joins TRBV9 to TRBJ2-4; TRBD2 matches 14 bases. The CDR3 is 18 residues long. Germline CDR1 is SGDLS and CDR2 is YYNGEE. After removal of 7 bases from V and 0 bases from J, the junction contained 9 bases not matched to a gene. The CDR3 DNA reads as TGTGCCAGCGGACCGGGACTAGCGGGAGTCCTAGCCAAAAACATTCAGTACTTC. Translated: CASGPGLAGVLAKNIQYF.

The chain links TRBV28 to TRBJ2-7; 11 bases match TRBD2. The germline gives CDR1 MDHEN, CDR2 SYDVKM. V trimming: 10 bases; J trimming: 1 base; junction bases outside the gene matches: 12. This CDR3 spans 16 amino acids. The CDR3 nucleotides are TGTGCCACCAATGGGATATGGACTAGCGGGTCCTACGAGCAGTACGTC. It codes for CATNGIWTSGSYEQYV.

The rearrangement uses TRBV7-8 and TRBJ2-1; 12 bases are shared with TRBD2. There are 20 residues in the CDR3. V dropped 1 base and J dropped 7; count of bases not matched to a gene: 17. Germline V gives CDR1 SGHVS, CDR2 FQNEAQ. The chain's CDR3 is CASSLGSSGLAGSVGNEQFF. The CDR3 DNA is TGTGCCAGCAGCTTAGGTTCGTCGGGACTAGCGGGTTCCGTGGGGAATGAGCAGTTCTTC.

This clone was seen only a few times. This chain uses TRBV6-2 or TRBV6-3 with TRBJ1-1; D call uncertain. The CDR3 has 14 amino acids. Trimming took off 0 bases at V and 5 bases at J, with 10 bases between the two ends. CDR1 MNHEY and CDR2 SVGEGT come from the germline V gene. CDR3 in amino acids: CASSYSRARTEAFF. The CDR3 DNA reads as TGTGCCAGCAGTTACTCGAGGGCTCGTACTGAAGCTTTCTTT.

The chain employs TRBV19 and TRBJ1-2, with TRBD1 matching 11 bases. J lost 4 bases, V lost 5 bases, and 6 bases had no gene match. Germline CDR1 LNHDA, CDR2 SQIVND (reference sequence). The CDR3 runs 15 residues. CDR3 in DNA: TGTGCCAGTAGTTACCGGACAGGGGGCACCTATGGCTACACCTTC. Its translation is CASSYRTGGTYGYTF.

This sequence joins TRBV10-3 and TRBJ2-3; 10 positions agree with TRBD1. The germline V gene has CDR1 ENHRY and CDR2 SYGVKD. This CDR3 has 16 residues. The J segment lost 4 bases and the V segment lost 3 bases, leaving 7 bases of the junction unmatched. CDR3 DNA: TGTGCCATCAGTGATCCCGGGACAGGGGAAGCAGATACGCAGTATTTT. This encodes CAISDPGTGEADTQYF.

V gene TRBV9 combines with J gene TRBJ1-4, with a possible D match to TRBD1 (6 bases). Trimming removed 4 bases from V and 7 bases from J, with 17 bases in between. This CDR3 is 15 amino acids long. Germline loops: CDR1 SGDLS, CDR2 YYNGEE. The CDR3 region has the DNA TGTGCCAGCAGCCTCAAACAGGGTAGGCTTGAAAAACTGTTTTTT. Residues: CASSLKQGRLEKLFF. The complete variable domain, with remaining parts taken from reference TRBV9 and TRBJ1-4, reads DSGVTQTPKHLITATGQRVTLRCSPRSGDLSVYWYQQSLDQGLQFLIQYYNGEERAKGNILERFSAQQFPDLHSELNLSSLELGDSALYFCASSLKQGRLEKLFFGSGTQLSVL.

The chain employs TRBV30 and TRBJ2-5; possibly TRBD2 for D (5 bases). Looked up from germline, CDR1 is GTSNPN and CDR2 is SVGIG (reference sequence). The V end lost 3 bases, the J end lost 4 bases, and 15 bases lay between the germline ends. The CDR3 runs to 14 residues. This CDR3 reads CAWSRTSGGETQYF. Here the CDR3 DNA reads TGTGCCTGGAGCCGGACTTCAGGCGGAGAGACCCAGTACTTC.

Note on this clone: One end of the junction fails to match germline, which may point to a read error. The V and J genes are TRBV6-5 and TRBJ2-1; 8 bases are shared with TRBD2. This CDR3 contains 15 residues. Germline values: CDR1 MNHEY, CDR2 SVGAGI. The CDR3 loop is CASSYSPAGDNGQFF. CDR3 sequence (DNA): TGTGCCAGCAGTTACTCGCCAGCGGGGGATAATGGGCAGTTCTTC.

This clone was recorded once. This chain links TRBV19 with TRBJ2-1; 11 bases fit TRBD2. The germline gives CDR1 LNHDA, CDR2 SQIVND (reference sequence). The V segment lost 4 bases and the J segment 5 bases; nucleotides outside the gene matches: 7. The CDR3 extends over 16 amino acids. The chain's CDR3 is CASSTPTSGNDNEQFF. DNA for the CDR3: TGTGCCAGTAGTACTCCGACTAGCGGGAACGACAATGAGCAGTTCTTC.

The chain combines TRBV19 with TRBJ1-2, with D maybe TRBD1 (6 bases). V lost 3 bases and J lost 7, with 21 bases in between. The CDR3 length is 16 residues. The V gene's germline CDR1 is LNHDA and CDR2 SQIVND (reference sequence). The CDR3, as DNA: TGTGCCAGTAGTATGCGACTCGGACAGTTCTCTGGTGGCTACACCTTC. As protein: CASSMRLGQFSGGYTF.